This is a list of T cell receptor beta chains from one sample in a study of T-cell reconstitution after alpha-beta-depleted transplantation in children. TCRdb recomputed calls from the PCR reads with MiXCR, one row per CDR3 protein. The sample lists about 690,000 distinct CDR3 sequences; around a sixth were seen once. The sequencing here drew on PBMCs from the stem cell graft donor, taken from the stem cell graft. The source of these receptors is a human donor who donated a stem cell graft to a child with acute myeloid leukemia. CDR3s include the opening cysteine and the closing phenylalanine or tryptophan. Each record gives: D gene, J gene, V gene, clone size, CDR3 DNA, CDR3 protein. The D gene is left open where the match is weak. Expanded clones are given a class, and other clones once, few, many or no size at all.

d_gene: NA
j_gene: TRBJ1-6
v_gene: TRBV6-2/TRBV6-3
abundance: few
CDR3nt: TGTGCCAGCAGTTACTCGCCCTTCCGGAGGGGCCTACAACCCATCTTGAATTCACCCCTCCACTTT
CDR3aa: CASSYSPFRRGLQPILNSPLHF

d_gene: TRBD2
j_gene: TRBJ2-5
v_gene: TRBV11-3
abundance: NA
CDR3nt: TGTGCCAGCAGCTTTAGCGGGGGGTACCAAGAGACCCAGTACTTC
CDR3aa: CASSFSGGYQETQYF

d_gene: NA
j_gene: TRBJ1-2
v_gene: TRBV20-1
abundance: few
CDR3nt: TGCAGTGCTAGAGATCCCGATGGGGTTACCAACTATGGCTACACCTTC
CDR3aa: CSARDPDGVTNYGYTF

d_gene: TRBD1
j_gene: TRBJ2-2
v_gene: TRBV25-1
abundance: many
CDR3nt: TGTGCCAGCACGGGACAGGGCTACACCGGGGAGCTGTTTTTT
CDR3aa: CASTGQGYTGELFF

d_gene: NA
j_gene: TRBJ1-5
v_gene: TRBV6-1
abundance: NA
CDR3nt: TGTGCCAGCAGTGAAGTGAGGGGGGGACAGCCCCAGCATTTT
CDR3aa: CASSEVRGGQPQHF

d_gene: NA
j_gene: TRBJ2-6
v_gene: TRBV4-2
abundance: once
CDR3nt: TGTGCCAGCAGCCAAGATGCGACACGAGGGGCCAACGTCCTGACTTTC
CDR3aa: CASSQDATRGANVLTF

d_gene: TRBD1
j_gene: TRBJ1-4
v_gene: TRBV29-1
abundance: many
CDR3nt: TGCAGCGCTACGGACAGGGGAGGCGAAAAACTGTTTTTT
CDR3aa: CSATDRGGEKLFF

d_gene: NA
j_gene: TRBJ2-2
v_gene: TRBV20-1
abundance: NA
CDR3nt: TGCAGTGCTAAGGAGCGAACGAACACCGGGGAGCTGTTTTTT
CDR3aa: CSAKERTNTGELFF

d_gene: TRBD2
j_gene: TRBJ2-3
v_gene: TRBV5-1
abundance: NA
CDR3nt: TGCGCCAGCAGCTTGGATGCTAGCGGGGGAGCAGATACGCAGTATTTT
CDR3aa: CASSLDASGGADTQYF

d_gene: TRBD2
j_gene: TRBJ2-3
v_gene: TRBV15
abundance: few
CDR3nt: TGTGCCACCAGCAGAGATCGGGGGGGGTCAGATACGCAGTATTTT
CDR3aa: CATSRDRGGSDTQYF

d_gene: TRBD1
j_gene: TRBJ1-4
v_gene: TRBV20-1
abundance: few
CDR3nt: TGCAGTGCTAGAGAGGGAACAGGGGTCGCTGAAAAACTGTTTTTT
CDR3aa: CSAREGTGVAEKLFF

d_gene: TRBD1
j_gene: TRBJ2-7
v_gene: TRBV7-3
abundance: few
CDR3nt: TGTGCCGGCAGCTCCGTCCCCGGGACAGGGCTTCACGAGCAGTACTTC
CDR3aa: CAGSSVPGTGLHEQYF

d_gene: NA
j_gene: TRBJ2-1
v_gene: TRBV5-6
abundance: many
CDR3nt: TGTGCCAGCAGCCCCACCCCGGGGGGCTTAACCAATGAGCAGTTCTTC
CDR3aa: CASSPTPGGLTNEQFF

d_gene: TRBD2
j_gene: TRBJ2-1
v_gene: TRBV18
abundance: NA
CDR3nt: TGTGCCAGCTCACCCCTGCGGGGGGATAGCGATGAGCAGTTCTTC
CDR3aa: CASSPLRGDSDEQFF

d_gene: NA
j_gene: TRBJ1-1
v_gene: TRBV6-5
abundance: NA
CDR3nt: TGTGCCAGCAGTTACGGGACTGTGAACACTGAAGCTTACTTT
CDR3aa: CASSYGTVNTEAYF

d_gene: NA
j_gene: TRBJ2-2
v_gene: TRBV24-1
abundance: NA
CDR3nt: TGTGCCACCAGTGATTTGGGTGGTAACGCCGGGGAGCTGTTTTTT
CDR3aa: CATSDLGGNAGELFF

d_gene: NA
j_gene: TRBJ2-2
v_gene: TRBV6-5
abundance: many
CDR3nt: TGTGCCAGCAGTTACCTAAGAGGAGGGGAGCTGTTTTTT
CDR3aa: CASSYLRGGELFF

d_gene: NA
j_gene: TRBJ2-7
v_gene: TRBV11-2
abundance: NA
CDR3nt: TGTGCCAGCAGTCCATACCGGACGAGCTACGAGCAGTACTTC
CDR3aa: CASSPYRTSYEQYF

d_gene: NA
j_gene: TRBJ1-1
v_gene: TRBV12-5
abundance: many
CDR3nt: TGTGCTAGTGGTTCGACAGTAAACACTGAAGCTTTCTTT
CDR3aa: CASGSTVNTEAFF

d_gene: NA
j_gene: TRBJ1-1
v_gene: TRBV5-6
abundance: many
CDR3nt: TGTGCCAGCAGCTTACGAGGGCAGTCCCGCTTGAACACTGAAGCTTTCTTT
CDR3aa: CASSLRGQSRLNTEAFF

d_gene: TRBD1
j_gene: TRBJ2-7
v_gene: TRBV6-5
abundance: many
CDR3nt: TGTGCCAGCAGTTACTCTGATACAGGGGCACAGCAGTACTTC
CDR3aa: CASSYSDTGAQQYF

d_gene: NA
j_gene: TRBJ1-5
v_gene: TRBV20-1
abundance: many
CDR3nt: TGCAGTGCTAGAGGTGTTCTGGGGCAGCCCCAGCATTTT
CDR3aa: CSARGVLGQPQHF

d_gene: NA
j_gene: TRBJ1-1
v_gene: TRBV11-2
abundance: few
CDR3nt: TGTGCCAGCAGGGGTTATTCGACCCTGAACACTGAAGCTTTCTTT
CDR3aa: CASRGYSTLNTEAFF

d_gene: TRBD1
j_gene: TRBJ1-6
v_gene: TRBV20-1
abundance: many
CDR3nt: TGCAGTGCGACCGGGACAGGGATGAGCTCCTATAATTCACCCCTCCACTTT
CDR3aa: CSATGTGMSSYNSPLHF

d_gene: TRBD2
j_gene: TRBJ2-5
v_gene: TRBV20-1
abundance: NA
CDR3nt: TGCAGTGCTAGAGTGGGGGCCGAGACTAGCGGGGTTTTGTACCAAGAGACCCAGTACTTC
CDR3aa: CSARVGAETSGVLYQETQYF

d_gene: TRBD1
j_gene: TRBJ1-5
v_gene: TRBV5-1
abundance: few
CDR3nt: TGCGCCAGCAGGTCCGGGACAGGGGGCAATCAGCCCCAGCATTTT
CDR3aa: CASRSGTGGNQPQHF

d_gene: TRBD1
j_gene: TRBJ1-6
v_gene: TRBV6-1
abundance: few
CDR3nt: TGTGCCAGCAGTGAGCAGGACAGGGGCAATTCACCCCTCCACTTT
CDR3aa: CASSEQDRGNSPLHF

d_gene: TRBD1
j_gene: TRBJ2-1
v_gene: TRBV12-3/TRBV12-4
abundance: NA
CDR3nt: TGTGCCAGCACGTTCATCTACGATGGACAGGGGGCGAATGAGCAGTTCTTC
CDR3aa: CASTFIYDGQGANEQFF

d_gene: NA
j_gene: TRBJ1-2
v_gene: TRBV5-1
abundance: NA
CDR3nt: TGCGCCAGCAGCTTCAGGACTGAGGGGGAAGAGAATGGCTACACCTTC
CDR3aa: CASSFRTEGEENGYTF

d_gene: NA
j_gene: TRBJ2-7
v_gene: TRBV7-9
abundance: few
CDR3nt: TGTGCCAGCAGCTTAGGGCCGGGAGCCTACGAGCAGTACTTC
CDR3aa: CASSLGPGAYEQYF

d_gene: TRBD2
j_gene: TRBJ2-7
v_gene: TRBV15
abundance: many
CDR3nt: TGTGCCACCACGGCAGCTAGCGGGTCCGCCTACGAGCAGTACTTC
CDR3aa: CATTAASGSAYEQYF

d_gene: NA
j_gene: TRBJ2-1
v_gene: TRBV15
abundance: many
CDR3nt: TGTGCCACCAGCAGAGAGGGGAACAGGCCTTACAATGAGCAGTTCTTC
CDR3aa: CATSREGNRPYNEQFF

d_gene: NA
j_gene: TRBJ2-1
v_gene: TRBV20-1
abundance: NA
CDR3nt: TGCAGTGCTAACAGGGGGGGGGCCGGTAATGAGCAGTTCTTC
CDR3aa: CSANRGGAGNEQFF

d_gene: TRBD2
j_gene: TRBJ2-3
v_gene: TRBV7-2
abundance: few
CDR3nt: TGTGCCAGCAGCTTCGCGGGGGTTATAACAGATACGCAGTATTTT
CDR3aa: CASSFAGVITDTQYF

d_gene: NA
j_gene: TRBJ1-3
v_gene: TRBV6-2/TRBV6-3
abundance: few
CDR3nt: TGTGCCAGCAGTTACTCCTTCGAGGGGCAGCCCGGCTCTGGAAACACCATATATTTT
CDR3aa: CASSYSFEGQPGSGNTIYF

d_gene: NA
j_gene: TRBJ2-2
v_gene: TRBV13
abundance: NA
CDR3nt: TGTGCCAGCAGCTTATCTTTACAGGGACGGGCCCATTTT
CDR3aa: CASSLSLQGRAHF

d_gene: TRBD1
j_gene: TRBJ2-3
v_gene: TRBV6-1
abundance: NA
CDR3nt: TGTGCCAGCAGTGACAGGGGGTACACAGATACGCAGTATTTT
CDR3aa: CASSDRGYTDTQYF

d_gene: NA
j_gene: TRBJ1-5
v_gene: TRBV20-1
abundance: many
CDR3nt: TGCAGTGCCACGGGGGACTATAGCAATCAGCCCCAGCATTTT
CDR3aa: CSATGDYSNQPQHF

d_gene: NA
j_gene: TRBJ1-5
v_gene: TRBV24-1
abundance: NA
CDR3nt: TGTGCCACCATCTCTGTAAGGGAGACCTATCAGCCCCAGCATTTT
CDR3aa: CATISVRETYQPQHF

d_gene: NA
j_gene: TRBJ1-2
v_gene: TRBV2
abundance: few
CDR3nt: TGTGCCAGCAGTGACTCCCGACAGGACCCCTTTGGCTACACCTTC
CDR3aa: CASSDSRQDPFGYTF

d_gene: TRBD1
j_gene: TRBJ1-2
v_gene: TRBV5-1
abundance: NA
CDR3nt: TGCGCCAGCAGCCAGGGGGCTTACTATGGCTACACCTTC
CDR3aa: CASSQGAYYGYTF

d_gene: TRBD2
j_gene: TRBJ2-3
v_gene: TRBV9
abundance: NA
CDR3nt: TGTGCCAGCAGCGTAGCCGGGACTAGCGGGGGTTCGAATACGCAGTATTTT
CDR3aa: CASSVAGTSGGSNTQYF

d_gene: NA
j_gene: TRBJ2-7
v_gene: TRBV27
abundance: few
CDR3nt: TGTGCCAGCAGTTTCGGTCAGGGAAACTACGAGCAGTACTTC
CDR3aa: CASSFGQGNYEQYF

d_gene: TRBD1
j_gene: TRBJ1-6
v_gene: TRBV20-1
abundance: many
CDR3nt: TGCAGTGCTGGGAGGACAGGGGGAACCTATAATTCACCCCTCCACTTT
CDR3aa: CSAGRTGGTYNSPLHF

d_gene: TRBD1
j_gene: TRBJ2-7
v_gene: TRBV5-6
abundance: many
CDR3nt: TGTGCCAGCAGCACCCGACAGGGAAGGAACGAGCAGTACTTC
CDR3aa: CASSTRQGRNEQYF

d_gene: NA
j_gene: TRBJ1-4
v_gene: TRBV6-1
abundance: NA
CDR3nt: TGTGCCAGCAGAAAAGGGTCTAGGACCGGTGGAGAAAAACTGTTTTTT
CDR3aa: CASRKGSRTGGEKLFF

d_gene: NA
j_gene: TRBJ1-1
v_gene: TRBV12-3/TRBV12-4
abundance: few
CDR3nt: TGTGCCAGCAGGAAGTACCCGGGCAACACTGAAGCTTTCTTT
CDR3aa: CASRKYPGNTEAFF

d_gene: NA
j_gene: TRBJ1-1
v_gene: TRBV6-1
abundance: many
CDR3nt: TGTGCCAGCAGCCCCCCCCTAGAAAACACTGAAGCTTTCTTT
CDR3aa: CASSPPLENTEAFF

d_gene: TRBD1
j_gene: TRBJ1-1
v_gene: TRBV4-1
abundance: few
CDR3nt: TGCGCCAGCAGCCAGCCATTCGGACAGGGAGGTGAAGCTTTCTTT
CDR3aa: CASSQPFGQGGEAFF

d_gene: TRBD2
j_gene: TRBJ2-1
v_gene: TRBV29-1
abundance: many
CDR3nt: TGCAGCGTTGAAGAAAGGCTAGCGGGGGTATACAATGAGCAGTTCTTC
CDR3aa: CSVEERLAGVYNEQFF